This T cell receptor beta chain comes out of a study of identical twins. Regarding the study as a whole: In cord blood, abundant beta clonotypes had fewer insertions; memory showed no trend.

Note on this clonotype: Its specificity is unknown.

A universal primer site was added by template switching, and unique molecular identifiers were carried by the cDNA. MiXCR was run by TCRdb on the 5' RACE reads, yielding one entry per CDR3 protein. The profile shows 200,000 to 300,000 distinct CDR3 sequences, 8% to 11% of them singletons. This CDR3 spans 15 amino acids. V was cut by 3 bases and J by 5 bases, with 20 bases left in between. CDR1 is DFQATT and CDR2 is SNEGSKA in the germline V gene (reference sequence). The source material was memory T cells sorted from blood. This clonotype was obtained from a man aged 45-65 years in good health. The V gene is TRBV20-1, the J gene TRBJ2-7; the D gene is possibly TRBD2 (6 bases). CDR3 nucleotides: TGCAGTGCTAGTGATCCGGGACTTCCAAGTAACGAGCAGTACTTC. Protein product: CSASDPGLPSNEQYF.